This T cell receptor (beta chain) was sequenced for a study of T cells after yellow fever vaccination. Findings of the study overall: In FACS-sorted repertoires, abundant clonotypes from the bulk population could appear as contaminants. Boosting was followed by the reappearance of most primary-vaccination clones (less than 98% CD4, 85% to 90% CD8).

This clonotype showed up just a few times. Its matching antigen is unknown. This CDR3 is built from 15 residues. With V trimmed by 6 bases and J by 3 bases, 10 bases remained unmatched. From germline, CDR1 is DFQATT and CDR2 SNEGSKA (reference sequence). As TCR cDNA was made by 5'RACE template switching, a universal primer site and UMIs were added. Via MiXCR, TCRdb re-called the 5' RACE reads, giving one row per CDR3 protein. This table holds about 210,000 distinct CDR3 sequences, roughly 3.3% found once. This sample comprised CD4+ T cells sorted from PBMCs, obtained 10 days after the yellow fever booster vaccination. This receptor was taken from a man younger than 35 who received the YFV17D yellow fever vaccine. The chain uses TRBV20-1 and TRBJ1-4; 7 bases match TRBD1. In DNA form, the CDR3 reads TGCAGTGCCAGGGGGGTGGGCCGGGCTAATGAAAAACTGTTTTTT. Translation gives CSARGVGRANEKLFF.